Listed below are T cell receptor beta chains from one sample, sequenced in a study of OX40 agonist ivuxolimab in advanced cancers. The table came from immunoSEQ multiplex PCR; TCRdb's copy has only in-frame clones and leaves some out. Of 96,000 or so clones detected, about four fifths appear once; the ten largest clones hold under 7%. Specimen: CD4+ or CD8+ T cells sorted from blood, collected in a trial of the OX40 agonist ivuxolimab. The receptors were gathered from an adult with an advanced solid tumor such as melanoma, head and neck, liver or kidney cancer. Each CDR3 is given with its conserved first and last residue. D genes are given only for firm matches. For some rows the clone size is stated as once, few or many, or as a class when expanded; others skip it.

d_gene: TRBD1; abundance: few; v_gene: TRBV9; j_gene: TRBJ1-2; CDR3aa: CASSPQGRDRGLSGYTF; CDR3nt: TGTGCCAGCAGCCCCCAAGGCCGGGACAGGGGGCTGTCTGGCTACACCTTC
d_gene: .; abundance: .; v_gene: TRBV19; j_gene: TRBJ1-1; CDR3aa: CASVHPPSGTEAFF; CDR3nt: TGTGCCAGTGTTCACCCTCCATCGGGAACTGAAGCTTTCTTT
d_gene: .; abundance: .; v_gene: TRBV2; j_gene: TRBJ1-2; CDR3aa: CASGGQGDSYGYTF; CDR3nt: TGTGCCAGCGGCGGCCAGGGAGACTCCTATGGCTACACCTTC
d_gene: .; abundance: .; v_gene: TRBV6-1; j_gene: TRBJ1-5; CDR3aa: CASSEARNQPQHF; CDR3nt: TGTGCCAGCAGTGAGGCCAGAAATCAGCCCCAGCATTTT
d_gene: .; abundance: .; v_gene: TRBV5-1; j_gene: TRBJ1-5; CDR3aa: CASSLRTVYSNQPQHF; CDR3nt: TGCGCCAGCAGCCTAAGGACAGTCTATAGCAATCAGCCCCAGCATTTT
d_gene: .; abundance: .; v_gene: TRBV18; j_gene: TRBJ2-2; CDR3aa: CASSPGTHNTGELFF; CDR3nt: TGTGCCAGCTCACCAGGGACCCATAACACCGGGGAGCTGTTTTTT
d_gene: TRBD2; abundance: .; v_gene: TRBV10-3; j_gene: TRBJ2-7; CDR3aa: CAISEGLAGGEEQYF; CDR3nt: TGTGCCATCAGTGAGGGACTAGCGGGAGGGGAAGAGCAGTACTTC
d_gene: .; abundance: .; v_gene: TRBV7-6; j_gene: TRBJ2-7; CDR3aa: CASSFGGGRTGKYEQYF; CDR3nt: TGTGCCAGCAGCTTCGGGGGGGGAAGGACAGGGAAGTACGAGCAGTACTTC
d_gene: .; abundance: .; v_gene: TRBV28; j_gene: TRBJ2-7; CDR3aa: CATLRGSSYEQYF; CDR3nt: TGTGCCACCCTAAGGGGGTCCTCCTACGAGCAGTACTTC
d_gene: TRBD1; abundance: .; v_gene: TRBV19; j_gene: TRBJ2-2; CDR3aa: CASSIQGDTGELFF; CDR3nt: TGTGCCAGTAGTATACAGGGGGACACCGGGGAGCTGTTTTTT